A selection of T cell receptor beta chains follows, all from one sample in a study of shared clonotypes between healthy human individuals. Produced via immunoSEQ multiplex PCR; TCRdb's table is partial and in-frame only. The sample includes 2 million to 2.5 million clones, around 95% of them seen just once. The specimen sequenced was naive CD4+ T cells sorted from blood. Receptors originate from a man between 18 and 29 years old in good health. The CDR3 runs from the conserved cysteine through the conserved F or W.

>TRBV6-5|TRBJ2-3
CATDPGQGSADTQYF
>TRBV7-3|TRBJ2-5
CASSPTSVETQYF
>TRBV11-2|TRBJ1-6
CASSFGRGPGAALHF
>TRBV5-4|TRBJ2-1
CASSAGTSGFNEQFF
>TRBV7-3|TRBJ2-3
CASSLYQSGTDTQYF
>TRBV7-2|TRBJ2-1
CASSPPTSRNEQFF
>TRBV10-3|TRBJ2-7
CATRGEGHYEQYF
>TRBV7-7|TRBJ2-5
CASSLVLKETQYF
>TRBV10-3|TRBJ1-1
CAIRSDRENTEAFF
>TRBV5-1|TRBJ2-1
CASSLRQGADEQFF
>TRBV7-2|TRBJ2-2
CASGREGPSGELFF
>TRBV10-2|TRBJ2-1
CASSESKPGLANYNEQFF
>TRBV29-1|TRBJ2-2
CSVNRDTGELFF
>TRBV2|TRBJ2-7
CASIVREVYEQYF
>TRBV5-1|TRBJ1-2
CASSITTGPRGYTF
>TRBV5-1|TRBJ2-3
CASSSDRAWGTDTQYF
>TRBV5-1|TRBJ2-1
CASSLGGKETSGRGAYNEQFF
>TRBV19|TRBJ2-7
CASKCPDEQYF
>TRBV7-8|TRBJ2-7
CASSLGAGKTYEQYF
>TRBV5-1|TRBJ2-2
CASSLGSSGNTGELFF
>TRBV6-5|TRBJ2-3
CASSWISRGSTDTQYF
>TRBV30|TRBJ1-1
CAWSNIGYTEAFF
>TRBV19|TRBJ1-2
CASSMTPGQGHYGYTF
>TRBV29-1|TRBJ1-2
CSVFDRDYGYTF
>TRBV30|TRBJ1-4
CAWQQGVREKLFF
>TRBV2|TRBJ2-1
CASSEWGARRFF
>TRBV11-3|TRBJ2-1
CASSLAGGPTGEQFF
>TRBV5-4|TRBJ2-2
CASSPGQKNTGELFF
>TRBV6-6|TRBJ2-3
CASSPSAGAEDTQYF
>TRBV28|TRBJ2-7
CASSSPGRSYEQYF
>TRBV5-1|TRBJ2-3
CASSPGTGVGDTQYF
>TRBV10-3|TRBJ2-7
CAAGTGFYEQYF
>TRBV5-4|TRBJ2-1
CASSLAASGRANEQFF
>TRBV4-3|TRBJ1-1
CASSQDGRTEAFF
>TRBV18|TRBJ2-5
CASSPRLRETQYF
>TRBV9|TRBJ1-2
CASSVGAGSFSYGYTF
>TRBV19|TRBJ1-1
CASSARDRGYNTEAFF
>TRBV6-5|TRBJ2-2
CASSSLSGRRTGELFF
>TRBV6-5|TRBJ2-3
CASTPAGGTDTQYF
>TRBV6-5|TRBJ1-6
CASSLDRDRNSPLHF
>TRBV28|TRBJ1-1
CAGKDSWNTEAFF
>TRBV10-3|TRBJ2-7
CAISEGQVSYEQYF
>TRBV2|TRBJ1-1
CASSERGWTEAFF
>TRBV4-3|TRBJ2-2
CASSRALASGELFF
>TRBV11-3|TRBJ2-1
CASSLPDTRTGTGYGQFF
>TRBV18|TRBJ1-1
CASSQSGGEAFF
>TRBV2|TRBJ2-2
CASTRLGLATGELFF
>TRBV5-6|TRBJ2-1
CASSLVKEQFF
>TRBV6-5|TRBJ2-3
CASSYFRAGGTDTQYF
>TRBV4-3|TRBJ1-5
CASSQERGESNQPQHF
>TRBV30|TRBJ2-7
CAWSEAKSEQYF
>TRBV6-6|TRBJ1-4
CASSSGTGFNEKLFF
>TRBV23-1|TRBJ2-7
CASRRQGCEQYF
>TRBV18|TRBJ2-7
CASSPRDISSYEQYF
>TRBV11-2|TRBJ2-5
CASSPGQGARETQYF
>TRBV28|TRBJ2-6
CASLPGGSGANVLTF
>TRBV5-8|TRBJ1-5
CASSLDGWDQPQHF